This TCR beta chain was obtained from a study of T cell clones after liver transplantation. Study at large: Pre-transplant mixed lymphocyte reactions yielded third-party-reactive TCRbeta sequences as comparators for graft-donor-reactive sequences. Draws occurred before transplant, before withdrawal, and after complete or failed withdrawal. General study findings and limits: Donor-reactive sequences fell more than third party-reactive ones, suggesting partial deletion. A significant post-transplant drop in circulating graft-donor-reactive CD4 TCRbeta sequences occurred in most of the 8 subjects.

Germline V lookup: CDR1 SGDLS, CDR2 YYNGEE. V lost 5 bases to trimming and J lost 1 base, with 12 bases between them. The CDR3 runs to 14 residues. Produced via immunoSEQ multiplex PCR; TCRdb's table is partial and in-frame only. The repertoire includes roughly 80,000 clones, about 82% of them detected once, and around 0.5% sits in the top ten. This clone was observed a handful of times. Its antigen is unknown. The input for sequencing was CD4+ T cells from blood, taken roughly 3.5 years after liver transplant. V usage is TRBV9 and J usage is TRBJ1-1; D uncertain. This sequence originates from a human patient who received a liver transplant. Some T cells may be provided by the graft donor. CDR3 bases: TGTGCCAGCAGGGAATTAGGACCGAACACTGAAGCTTTCTTT. This encodes CASRELGPNTEAFF.